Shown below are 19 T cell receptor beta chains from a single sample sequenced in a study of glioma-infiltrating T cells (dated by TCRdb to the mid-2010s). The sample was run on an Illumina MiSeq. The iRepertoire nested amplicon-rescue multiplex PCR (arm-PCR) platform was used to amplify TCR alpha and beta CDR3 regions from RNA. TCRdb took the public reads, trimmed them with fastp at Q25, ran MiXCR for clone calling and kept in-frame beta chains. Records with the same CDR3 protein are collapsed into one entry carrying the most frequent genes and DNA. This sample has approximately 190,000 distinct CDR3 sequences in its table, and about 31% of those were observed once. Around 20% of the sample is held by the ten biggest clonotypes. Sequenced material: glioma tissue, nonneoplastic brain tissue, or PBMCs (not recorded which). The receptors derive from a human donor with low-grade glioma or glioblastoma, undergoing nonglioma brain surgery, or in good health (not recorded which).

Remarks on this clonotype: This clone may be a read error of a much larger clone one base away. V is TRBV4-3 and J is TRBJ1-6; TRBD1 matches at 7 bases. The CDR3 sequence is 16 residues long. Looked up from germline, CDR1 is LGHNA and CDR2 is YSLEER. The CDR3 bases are TGCGCCAGAAGCCATCTCCACAGGGGTTCTTTTTCACCCCTCCACTTT. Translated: CARSHLHRGSFSPLHF.

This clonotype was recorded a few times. This CDR3 reads CASSTTRLAGGGNEQFF. The CDR3 DNA reads as TGTGCCAGTAGTACGACGCGACTAGCGGGGGGAGGCAATGAGCAGTTCTTC. The chain has TRBV19 and TRBJ2-1; TRBD2 agrees at 13 bases. CDR3 length equals 17 residues. The germline V gene encodes CDR1 LNHDA and CDR2 SQIVND (reference sequence). The ends lost 4 bases at V and 6 bases at J; junction bases unmatched: 9. Filled out from reference TRBV19 and TRBJ2-1, the complete variable domain reads DGGITQSPKYLFRKEGQNVTLSCEQNLNHDAMYWYRQDPGQGLRLIYYSQIVNDFQKGDIAEGYSVSREKKESFPLTVTSAQKNPTAFYLCASSTTRLAGGGNEQFFGPGTRLTVL.

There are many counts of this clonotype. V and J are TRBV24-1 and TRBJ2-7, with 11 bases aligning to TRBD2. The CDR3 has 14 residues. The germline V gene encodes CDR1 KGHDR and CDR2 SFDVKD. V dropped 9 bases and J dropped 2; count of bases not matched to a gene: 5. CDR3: CATAPSGRPYEQYF. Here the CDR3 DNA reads TGTGCCACCGCGCCTAGCGGGAGGCCCTACGAGCAGTACTTC.

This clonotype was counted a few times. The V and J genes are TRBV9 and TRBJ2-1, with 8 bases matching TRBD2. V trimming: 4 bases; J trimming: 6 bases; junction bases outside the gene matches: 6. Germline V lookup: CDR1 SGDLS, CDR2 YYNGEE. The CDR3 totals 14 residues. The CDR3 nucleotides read TGTGCCAGCAGCCGTTTACTAGCGGCCAATGAGCAGTTCTTC. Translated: CASSRLLAANEQFF.

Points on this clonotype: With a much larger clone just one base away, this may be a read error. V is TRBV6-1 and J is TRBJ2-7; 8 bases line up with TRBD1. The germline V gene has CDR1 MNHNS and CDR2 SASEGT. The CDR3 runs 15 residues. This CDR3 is CANSEARQGKYEQYF. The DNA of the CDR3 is TGTGCCAACAGTGAAGCCCGACAGGGGAAATACGAGCAGTACTTC.

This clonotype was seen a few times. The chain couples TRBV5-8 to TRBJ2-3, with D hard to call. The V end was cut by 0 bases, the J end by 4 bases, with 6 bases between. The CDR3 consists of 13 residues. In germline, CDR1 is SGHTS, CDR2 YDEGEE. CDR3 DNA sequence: TGTGCCAGCAGCTTGGGTCTGTCAGATACGCAGTATTTT. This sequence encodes CASSLGLSDTQYF.

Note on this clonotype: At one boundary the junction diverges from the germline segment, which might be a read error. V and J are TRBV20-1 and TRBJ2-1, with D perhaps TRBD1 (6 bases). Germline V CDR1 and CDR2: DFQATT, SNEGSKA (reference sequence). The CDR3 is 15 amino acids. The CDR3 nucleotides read TGTAGTGGCCTGAGGACAGATCCGGAATACAATGAGCAGTTCTTC. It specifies CSGLRTDPEYNEQFF.

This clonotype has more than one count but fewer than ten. DNA for the CDR3: TGTGCCAGCAGCTCCCAGAGATCCTACGAGCAGTACTTC. Its protein product is CASSSQRSYEQYF. The V call is TRBV7-2, the J call TRBJ2-7; D is uncertain. V lost 4 bases and J lost 1, with 8 bases in between. Germline CDR1 is SGHTA and CDR2 is FQGNSA. The CDR3 loop spans 13 amino acids.

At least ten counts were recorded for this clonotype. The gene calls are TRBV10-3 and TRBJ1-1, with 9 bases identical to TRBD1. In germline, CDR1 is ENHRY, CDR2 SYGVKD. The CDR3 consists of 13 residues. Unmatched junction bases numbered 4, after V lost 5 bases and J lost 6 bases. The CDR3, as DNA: TGTGCCATCAGTCCGGGACAGGGCGCTGAAGCTTTCTTT. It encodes CAISPGQGAEAFF.

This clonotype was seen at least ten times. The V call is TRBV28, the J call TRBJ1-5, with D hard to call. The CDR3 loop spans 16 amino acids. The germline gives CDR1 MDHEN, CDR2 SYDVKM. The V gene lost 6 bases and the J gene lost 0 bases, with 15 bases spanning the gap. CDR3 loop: CASSLRSFYSNQPQHF. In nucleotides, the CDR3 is TGTGCCAGCAGCCTACGGAGTTTCTATAGCAATCAGCCCCAGCATTTT. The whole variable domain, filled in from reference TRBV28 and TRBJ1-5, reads DVKVTQSSRYLVKRTGEKVFLECVQDMDHENMFWYRQDPGLGLRLIYFSYDVKMKEKGDIPEGYSVSREKKERFSLILESASTNQTSMYLCASSLRSFYSNQPQHFGDGTRLSIL.

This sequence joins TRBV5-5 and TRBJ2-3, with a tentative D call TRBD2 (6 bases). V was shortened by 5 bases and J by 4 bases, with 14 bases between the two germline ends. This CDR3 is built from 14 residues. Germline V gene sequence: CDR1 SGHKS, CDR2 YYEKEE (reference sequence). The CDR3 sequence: CASSERVGSDTQYF. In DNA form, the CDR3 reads TGTGCCAGCAGTGAGCGGGTCGGCTCAGATACGCAGTATTTT.

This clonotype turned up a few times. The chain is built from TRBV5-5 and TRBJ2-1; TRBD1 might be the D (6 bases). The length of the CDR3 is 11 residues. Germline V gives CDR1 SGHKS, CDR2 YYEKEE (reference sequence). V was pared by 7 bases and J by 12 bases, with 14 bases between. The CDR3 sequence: CASLQGFLQFF. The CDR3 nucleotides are TGTGCCAGCCTGCAGGGGTTTCTGCAGTTCTTC.

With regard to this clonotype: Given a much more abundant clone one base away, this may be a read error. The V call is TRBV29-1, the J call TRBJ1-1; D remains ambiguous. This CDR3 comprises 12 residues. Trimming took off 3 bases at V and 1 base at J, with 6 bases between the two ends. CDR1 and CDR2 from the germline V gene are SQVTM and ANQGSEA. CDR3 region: CSVDRGNTEAFF. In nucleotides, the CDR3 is TGCAGCGTTGATCGCGGGAACACTGAAGCTTTCTTT.

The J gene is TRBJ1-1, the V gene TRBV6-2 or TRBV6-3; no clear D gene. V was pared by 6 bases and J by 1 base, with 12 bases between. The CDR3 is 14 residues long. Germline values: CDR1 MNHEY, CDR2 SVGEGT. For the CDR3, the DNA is TGTGCCAGCAGGCCGGACTTTCCGAACACTGAAGCTTTCTTT. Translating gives CASRPDFPNTEAFF.

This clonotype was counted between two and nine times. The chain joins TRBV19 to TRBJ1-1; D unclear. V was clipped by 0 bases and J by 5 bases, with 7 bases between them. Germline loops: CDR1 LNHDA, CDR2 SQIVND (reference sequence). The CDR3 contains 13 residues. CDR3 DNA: TGTGCCAGTAGTATAGATTGGCTGACTGAAGCTTTCTTT. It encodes CASSIDWLTEAFF.

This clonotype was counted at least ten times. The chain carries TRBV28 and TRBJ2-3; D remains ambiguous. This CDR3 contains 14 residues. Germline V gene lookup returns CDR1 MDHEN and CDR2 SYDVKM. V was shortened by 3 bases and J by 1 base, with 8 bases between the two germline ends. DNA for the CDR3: TGTGCCAGCAGTTTCTTTTCGGGCACAGATACGCAGTATTTT. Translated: CASSFFSGTDTQYF.

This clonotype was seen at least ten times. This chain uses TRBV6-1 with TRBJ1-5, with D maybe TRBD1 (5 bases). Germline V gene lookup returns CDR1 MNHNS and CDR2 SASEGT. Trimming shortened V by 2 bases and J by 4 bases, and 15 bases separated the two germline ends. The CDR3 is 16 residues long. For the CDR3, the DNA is TGTGCCAGCAGTGAACAACCAGGGCGTCCGAATCAGCCCCAGCATTTT. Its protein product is CASSEQPGRPNQPQHF.

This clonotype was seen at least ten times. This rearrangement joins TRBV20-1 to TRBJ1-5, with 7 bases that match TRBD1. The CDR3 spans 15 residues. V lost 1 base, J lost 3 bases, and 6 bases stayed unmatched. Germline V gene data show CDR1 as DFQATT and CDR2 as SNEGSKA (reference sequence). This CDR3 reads CSARGGDRDNQPQHF. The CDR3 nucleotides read TGCAGTGCTAGAGGGGGAGACAGGGACAATCAGCCCCAGCATTTT.

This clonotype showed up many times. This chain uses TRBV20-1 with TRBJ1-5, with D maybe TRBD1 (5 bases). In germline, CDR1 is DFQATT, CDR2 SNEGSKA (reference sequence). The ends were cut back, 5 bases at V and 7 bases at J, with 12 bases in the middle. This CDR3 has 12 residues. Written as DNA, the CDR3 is TGCAGTGCTCAGCTTGGGGGACAGCCCCAGCATTTT. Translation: CSAQLGGQPQHF.